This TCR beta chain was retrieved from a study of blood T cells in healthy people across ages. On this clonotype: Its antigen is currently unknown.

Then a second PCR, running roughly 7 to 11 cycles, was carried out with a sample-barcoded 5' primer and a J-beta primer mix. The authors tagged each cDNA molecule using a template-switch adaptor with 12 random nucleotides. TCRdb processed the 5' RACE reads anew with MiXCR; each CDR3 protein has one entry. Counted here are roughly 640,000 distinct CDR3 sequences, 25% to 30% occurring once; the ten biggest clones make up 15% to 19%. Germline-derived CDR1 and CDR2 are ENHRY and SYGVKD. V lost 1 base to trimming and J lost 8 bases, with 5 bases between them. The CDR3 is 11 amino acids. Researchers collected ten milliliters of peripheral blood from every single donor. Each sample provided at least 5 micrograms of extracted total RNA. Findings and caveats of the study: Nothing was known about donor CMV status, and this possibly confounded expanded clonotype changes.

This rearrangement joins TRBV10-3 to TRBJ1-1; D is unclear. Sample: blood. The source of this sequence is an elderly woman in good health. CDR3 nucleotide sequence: TGTGCCATCAGTGAGTACAGCGAAGCTTTCTTT. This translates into CAISEYSEAFF.